This T cell receptor beta chain came from a study of T cells expressing NK-cell markers. On the study more broadly: The authors sequenced eight donors, of whom seven were HCMV-seropositive and one was seronegative.

A 5'RACE template switching approach incorporating UMIs was used to make TCR beta cDNA. TCRdb re-called the 5' RACE reads and shows each CDR3 protein once, DNA omitted. This sample's table has roughly 390,000 distinct CDR3 sequences. Germline V gene sequence: CDR1 KGHSH, CDR2 LQKENI. This CDR3 contains 19 residues. The source of this sequence is a man between 18 and 69 years old in good health. The chain couples TRBV18 to TRBJ2-3; TCRdb proposes TRBD2, but this gene call is untestable without DNA. The sequenced sample was blood T cells: a sorted CD56 or NKG2C T cell subset, CD4+ or CD8+ T cells, or bulk PBMC T cells (not recorded which). The CDR3 here is CASSRTRLAGGPGTDTQYF.